This T cell receptor beta chain was sequenced in a study of beta chain features in type 1 diabetes. The overall study: The examined sorted cells totaled about 110 million across samples. Points from the study as a whole: PCR might favor shorter templates, equally in patients and controls. A moderate, significant TCRB CDR3 shortening appeared in type 1 diabetes across four CD4+ subsets.

Expressed TCRB transcripts were sequenced, since all the RNA that had been isolated was reverse transcribed. The average for stem cell-like memory T cell samples was 970,000 or so reads. Clones were read by immunoSEQ multiplex PCR, and TCRdb kept only the in-frame ones, dropping some. The profile shows some 15,000 clones, 55% to 75% of them singletons. The germline V gene encodes CDR1 KGHSH and CDR2 LQKENI. V was cut by 2 bases and J by 7 bases, with 9 bases left in between. CDR3 size: 12 residues. Note on this clone: The antigen is not known.

The chain uses TRBV18 and TRBJ2-7; D unclear. Specimen: stem cell memory CD4+ T cells from blood. The origin of this receptor is a man between 25 and 39 years old with type 1 diabetes. CDR3 nucleotides: TGTGCCAGCTCACCAAACCGCGGAGAGCAGTACTTC. Its protein product is CASSPNRGEQYF.